Listed below are T cell receptor beta chains from one sample, sequenced in a study of memory CD8 T cells in hepatitis C reinfection. Measured with immunoSEQ multiplex PCR; TCRdb has only the in-frame clones, and not every one. Of some 46,000 clones listed, 75% to 90% are singletons. The sequenced sample consisted of naive CD8+ T cells sorted from blood. These TCRs come from a man aged 18-30 years with hepatitis C virus infection. Each CDR3 is given with its conserved first and last residue. The D gene is left open where the match is weak. For some rows the clone size is stated as once, few or many, or as a class when expanded; others skip it.

clone_size	v_call	d_call	j_call	cdr3_nt	cdr3_aa
NA	TRBV21-1	NA	TRBJ2-5	TGTGCCAGCAGCAAAGTGATAGAGGGCTACGTGGAGACCCAGTACTTC	CASSKVIEGYVETQYF
NA	TRBV11-2	TRBD2	TRBJ2-1	TGTGCCAGCAGCTTAGTTCCTAGCGGGCACTACAATGAGCAGTTCTTC	CASSLVPSGHYNEQFF
NA	TRBV5-5	NA	TRBJ2-2	TGTGCCAGCAGCTTGGGAGAGAACACCGGGGAGCTGTTTTTT	CASSLGENTGELFF
NA	TRBV4-1	TRBD2	TRBJ2-2	TGCGCCAGCAGCCAAGCTCCTAGCGGGAGTCTTTATACCGGGGAGCTGTTTTTT	CASSQAPSGSLYTGELFF
NA	TRBV4-2	TRBD2	TRBJ2-1	TGTGCCAGCAGCCAAGATTGGGAACTAGAGCGGGGGGGCCTCAATGAGCAGTTCTTC	CASSQDWELERGGLNEQFF
NA	TRBV5-5	NA	TRBJ2-3	TGTGCCAGCAGCTTGCCCCTTTTAACAGATACGCAGTATTTT	CASSLPLLTDTQYF
NA	TRBV11-2	TRBD1	TRBJ1-4	TGTGCCAGCAGCTTACTTCAGGGGGCTGGTGAAAAACTGTTTTTT	CASSLLQGAGEKLFF
NA	TRBV28	TRBD1	TRBJ1-2	TGTGCCAGCAGTTTAGGGACAGGGGGCGACTATGGCTACACCTTC	CASSLGTGGDYGYTF
NA	TRBV27	NA	TRBJ1-2	TGTGCCAGCAGTTTGGGGGGGCTTTATGGCTACACCTTC	CASSLGGLYGYTF
once	TRBV2	TRBD2	TRBJ2-5	TGTGCCAGCAGTGAAGGGACTAGCGGCCAAGAGACCCAGTACTTC	CASSEGTSGQETQYF
few	TRBV4-3	NA	TRBJ1-1	TGCGCCAGCAGCCAAGTTGGGGGAGGCACTGAAGCTTTCTTT	CASSQVGGGTEAFF
NA	TRBV6-6	TRBD1	TRBJ2-5	TGTGCCAGCAGTTTCCGGACAGGGACCATGCAGGAGACCCAGTACTTC	CASSFRTGTMQETQYF
NA	TRBV30	TRBD1	TRBJ2-1	TGTGCCTGGAATCAGGGGGCCTACTACAATGAGCAGTTCTTC	CAWNQGAYYNEQFF
once	TRBV6-6	NA	TRBJ2-7	TGTGCCAGCAGACCGGGACTGAACTACGAGCAGTACTTC	CASRPGLNYEQYF
NA	TRBV2	TRBD2	TRBJ2-7	TGTGCCAGCAGTGAGATGCGGGAGAGTTACGAGCAGTACTTC	CASSEMRESYEQYF
NA	TRBV15	TRBD1	TRBJ1-1	TGTGCCACCAGCAACCGGGACAGGGGTGAGTCAGACACTGAAGCTTTCTTT	CATSNRDRGESDTEAFF
NA	TRBV6-6	TRBD1	TRBJ1-1	TGTGCCAGCAGTCTGAGCAGGGGGAGTTCGAACACTGAAGCTTTCTTT	CASSLSRGSSNTEAFF
NA	TRBV7-9	NA	TRBJ2-7	TGTGCCAGCAGCCCCCCGGAGGCAGGAGGTCGTGACGAGCAGTACTTC	CASSPPEAGGRDEQYF
NA	TRBV29-1	TRBD1	TRBJ1-2	TGCAGCGTTTACCGGGACAGCTATGGCTACACCTTC	CSVYRDSYGYTF
NA	TRBV27	NA	TRBJ1-5	TGTGCCAGCAGTTTAACAGGATGGAGTAGCAATCAGCCCCAGCATTTT	CASSLTGWSSNQPQHF
NA	TRBV27	TRBD1	TRBJ2-2	TGTGCCAGCAGATACCCGACAGGGGTCACCGGGGAGCTGTTTTTT	CASRYPTGVTGELFF
NA	TRBV7-3	TRBD2	TRBJ2-1	TGTGCCAGCAGCAACCCGGGACTAGCGGGAAACGAGCAGTTCTTC	CASSNPGLAGNEQFF
NA	TRBV27	NA	TRBJ2-7	TGTGCCAGCAGTTTATCCGGTGGAGGGTGCGAGCAGTACTTC	CASSLSGGGCEQYF
NA	TRBV5-1	NA	TRBJ1-4	TGCGCCAGCAGCCCCGGGAGTGAGGGGCTGTTCTATGAAAAACTGTTTTTT	CASSPGSEGLFYEKLFF